This T cell receptor (beta chain) was found in a study of OX40 agonist ivuxolimab in advanced cancers. Here immunoSEQ multiplex PCR was the method, and the copy in TCRdb shows in-frame clones only, minus some. The table has about 120,000 clones, 93% seen once. CDR1 MDHEN and CDR2 SYDVKM come from the germline V gene. The V gene lost 6 bases and the J gene lost 4 bases, with 13 bases spanning the gap. The length of the CDR3 is 14 residues. The chain combines TRBV28 with TRBJ2-1; D not certain. The sequence derives from an adult with an advanced solid tumor such as melanoma, head and neck, liver or kidney cancer. The sample here was CD4+ or CD8+ T cells sorted from blood, taken in a trial of the OX40 agonist ivuxolimab. The CDR3 here is CASRPYPEYNEQFF. The CDR3 nucleotides are TGTGCCAGCAGGCCCTATCCCGAATACAATGAGCAGTTCTTC. Supplemented by reference TRBV28 and TRBJ2-1, the full variable domain reads DVKVTQSSRYLVKRTGEKVFLECVQDMDHENMFWYRQDPGLGLRLIYFSYDVKMKEKGDIPEGYSVSREKKERFSLILESASTNQTSMYLCASRPYPEYNEQFFGPGTRLTVL.